This T cell receptor (beta chain) was documented in a study of blood T cells in healthy people across ages. Study results and limitations: Per million T cells, TCR beta diversity dropped about linearly as age rose.

The CDR3 runs 15 residues. J lost 9 bases, V lost 0 bases, and 10 bases had no gene match. CDR1 SGDLS and CDR2 YYNGEE come from the germline V gene. As to this clonotype: The antigen remains unidentified.

A sample-barcoded 5' primer and a J-beta primer mix were used in a second PCR of roughly 7 to 11 cycles. TCRdb itself ran the 5' RACE reads through MiXCR, one entry per CDR3 protein. The table shows almost 1 million distinct CDR3 sequences, with 45% to 60% occurring only once. This clonotype was sampled from an older woman in good health. Sequencing was carried out using blood. The rearrangement joins TRBV9 to TRBJ2-7, with 9 bases identical to TRBD1. The DNA for the CDR3 is TGTGCCAGCAGCGTAGGCTGGACAGGGGACCACGGGCAGTACTTC. This translates into CASSVGWTGDHGQYF.